This is a list of T cell receptor beta chains from one sample in a study of blood T cell repertoires in COVID-19. Repertoires were generated with immunoSEQ multiplex PCR, while TCRdb's copy carries only in-frame clones and drops some. Of some 200,000 clones in the sample, around 80% were seen once. The specimen was peripheral blood. All receptors derive from a woman at least 80 years old with COVID-19, enrolled during active disease. CDR3s include the opening cysteine and the closing phenylalanine or tryptophan. Each record gives: D gene, V gene, clone size, J gene, CDR3 DNA, CDR3 protein. A D gene is named only where the DNA matches it firmly. The size entry is marked missing in some rows and otherwise reads once, few, many or a size class.

TRBD1	TRBV3-1/TRBV3-2	-	TRBJ1-1	TGTGCCAGCAGCCAGGGACAGAGGAACACTGAAGCTTTCTTT	CASSQGQRNTEAFF
TRBD1	TRBV5-5	few	TRBJ1-1	TGTGCCAGCAGCCTGAGACAGGGAGGCACTGAAGCTTTCTTT	CASSLRQGGTEAFF
TRBD1	TRBV11-2	-	TRBJ1-2	TGTGCCAGCAGCCGGGACAGGGATGGTGGCTACACCTTC	CASSRDRDGGYTF
-	TRBV5-1	-	TRBJ2-7	TGCGCCAGCAGCTCAGGCGGGAACTCCTACGAGCAGTACTTC	CASSSGGNSYEQYF
TRBD1	TRBV14	-	TRBJ2-2	TGTGCCAGCAGCAACACACAGGGGGCGTCTAGGAACACCGGGGAGCTGTTTTTT	CASSNTQGASRNTGELFF
-	TRBV6-6	-	TRBJ1-1	TGTGCCAGCAGCTCCCGGACAGTCACTGAAGCTTTCTTT	CASSSRTVTEAFF
-	TRBV15	-	TRBJ1-3	TGTGCCACCAGCAGTTCCTACGGGGTATCGGCAAACACCATATATTTT	CATSSSYGVSANTIYF
-	TRBV7-8	few	TRBJ2-7	TGTGCCAGCAGCTTATCGTTCGGCAGGGCTTACGAGCAGTACTTC	CASSLSFGRAYEQYF
-	TRBV28	few	TRBJ2-7	TGTGCCAGCAGTTTAAGACCAAGGAGCTCCTACGAGCAGTACTTC	CASSLRPRSSYEQYF
-	TRBV3-1/TRBV3-2	-	TRBJ1-1	TGTGCCAGCAGCCAGGGGCTCGGCCGGGCTGAAGCTTTCTTT	CASSQGLGRAEAFF
-	TRBV7-3	many	TRBJ1-6	TGTGCCAGCAGCTTAACAGCTCGGAATTCACCCCTCCACTTT	CASSLTARNSPLHF
TRBD1	TRBV5-1	few	TRBJ2-5	TGCGCCAGCACCGCCCAGGGGGCGCACCAAGAGACCCAGTACTTC	CASTAQGAHQETQYF
TRBD2	TRBV2	-	TRBJ2-3	TGTGCCAGCAGCCGGGAGGGCGGCGCACAGATGGCGCAGTATTTT	CASSREGGAQMAQYF
-	TRBV6-5	-	TRBJ1-2	TGTGCCAGCAGTAGCCCTAGAAAAGCTATGGGCTACACCTTC	CASSSPRKAMGYTF
TRBD1	TRBV18	-	TRBJ2-1	TGTGCCAGCTCACCCGACAGGGGAGGCAATGAGCAGTTCTTC	CASSPDRGGNEQFF
-	TRBV19	-	TRBJ1-1	TGTGCCAGTAGTATCCTCGTCCGGAACACTGAAGCTTTCTTT	CASSILVRNTEAFF
-	TRBV7-3	-	TRBJ2-3	TGTGCCAGCAGCCTAACCCTGCCGACAGTCACTAGCACAGATACGCAGTATTTT	CASSLTLPTVTSTDTQYF
TRBD2	TRBV19	-	TRBJ2-1	TGTGCCAGTACCACGGGTTGGACTAGCTCCTACAATGAGCAGTTCTTC	CASTTGWTSSYNEQFF
TRBD1	TRBV5-1	-	TRBJ2-7	TGCGCCAGCAGCCCGGGACAGTCCTACGAGCAGTACTTC	CASSPGQSYEQYF
TRBD1	TRBV23-1	once	TRBJ1-1	TGCGCCAGCAGTCAAACGGACAGGCCGGAAGCTTTCTTT	CASSQTDRPEAFF
-	TRBV3-1/TRBV3-2	-	TRBJ2-7	TGTGCCAGCAGCACCTCAGGATCGACCTACGAGCAGTACTTC	CASSTSGSTYEQYF
TRBD2	TRBV20-1	-	TRBJ2-3	TGCAGTGCAAGTAGCGGGGTAGGAGATACGCAGTATTTT	CSASSGVGDTQYF
TRBD1	TRBV2	-	TRBJ1-2	TGTGCCAGCAGACAGGGGCTCCGAAGTAACTATGGCTACACCTTC	CASRQGLRSNYGYTF
-	TRBV9	-	TRBJ2-5	TGTGCCAGCAGCGTAGGGGAGGAGACCCAGTACTTC	CASSVGEETQYF
TRBD2	TRBV10-1	-	TRBJ2-1	TGCGCCAGCAGTGAGTCGAAAGGGCGGGAGGGCCGCGATGAGCAGTTCTTC	CASSESKGREGRDEQFF
TRBD1	TRBV19	-	TRBJ1-2	TGTGCCAGCAGATCAGGGGGAGGCTATGGCTACACCTTC	CASRSGGGYGYTF
TRBD1	TRBV7-2	-	TRBJ1-1	TGTGCCAGCAGGCGGGACAGGGGAAGCGGTGAAGCTTTCTTT	CASRRDRGSGEAFF
-	TRBV3-1/TRBV3-2	-	TRBJ1-3	TGTGCCAGCAGCCATGTCACAGTGGACTCTGGAAACACCATATATTTT	CASSHVTVDSGNTIYF
-	TRBV6-5	-	TRBJ1-3	TGTGCCAGCAGTCCTGGTTTCGCCCTAGGAAACACCATATATTTT	CASSPGFALGNTIYF
-	TRBV28	-	TRBJ2-7	TGTGCCAGCGGCAGCCTGGGCAGAACCTACGAGCAGTACTTC	CASGSLGRTYEQYF
-	TRBV27	-	TRBJ2-6	TGTGCCAGCAGTCCGCTATCTGGGGCCAACGTCCTGACTTTC	CASSPLSGANVLTF
TRBD1	TRBV7-2	-	TRBJ1-2	TGTGCCAGCAGCTTCGGGACAGGGCGCTCCTATGGCTACACCTTC	CASSFGTGRSYGYTF